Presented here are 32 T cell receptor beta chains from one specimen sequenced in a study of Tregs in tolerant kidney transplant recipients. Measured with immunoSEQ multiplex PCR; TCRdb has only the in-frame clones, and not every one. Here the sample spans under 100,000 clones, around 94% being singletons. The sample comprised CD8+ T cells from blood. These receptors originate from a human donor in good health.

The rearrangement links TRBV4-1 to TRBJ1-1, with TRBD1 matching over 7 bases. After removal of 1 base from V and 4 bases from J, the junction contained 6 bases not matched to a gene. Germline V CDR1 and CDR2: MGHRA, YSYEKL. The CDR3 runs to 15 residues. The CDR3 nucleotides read TGCGCCAGCAGCCAAGCCGACAGGGTGGGCACTGAAGCTTTCTTT. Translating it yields CASSQADRVGTEAFF.

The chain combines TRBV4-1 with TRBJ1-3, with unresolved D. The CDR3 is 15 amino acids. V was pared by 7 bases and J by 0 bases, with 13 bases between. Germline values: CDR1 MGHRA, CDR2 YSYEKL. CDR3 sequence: CASTPRTVSGNTIYF. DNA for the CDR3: TGCGCCAGCACACCACGGACGGTCTCTGGAAACACCATATATTTT.

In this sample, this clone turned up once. The CDR3 spells CASRGTGFINEQFF. CDR3 bases: TGTGCCAGCAGAGGGACAGGGTTCATCAATGAGCAGTTCTTC. This chain connects TRBV5-6 to TRBJ2-1; the match to TRBD1 covers 9 bases. Germline lookup yields CDR1 SGHDT and CDR2 YYEEEE. With 5 bases clipped from V and 6 bases from J, the junction kept 6 bases outside the gene matches. The CDR3 length is 14 residues. Together with reference TRBV5-6 and TRBJ2-1, the CDR3 gives the full variable domain: DAGVTQSPTHLIKTRGQQVTLRCSPKSGHDTVSWYQQALGQGPQFIFQYYEEEERQRGNFPDRFSGHQFPNYSSELNVNALLLGDSALYLCASRGTGFINEQFFGPGTRLTVL.

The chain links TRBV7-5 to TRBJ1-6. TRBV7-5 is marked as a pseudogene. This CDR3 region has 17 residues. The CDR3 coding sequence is TGTGCCAGAAGCTTAGCGAAATTCTCGGAAAATAATTCACCCCTCCACTTT. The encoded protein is CARSLAKFSENNSPLHF.

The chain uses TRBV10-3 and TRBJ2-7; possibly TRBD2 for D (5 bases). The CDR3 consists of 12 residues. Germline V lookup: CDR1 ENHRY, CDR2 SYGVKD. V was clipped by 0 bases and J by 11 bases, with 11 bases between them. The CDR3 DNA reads TGTGCCATCAGTGAGTCGAACCAGGAGGAGTACTTC. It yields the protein CAISESNQEEYF.

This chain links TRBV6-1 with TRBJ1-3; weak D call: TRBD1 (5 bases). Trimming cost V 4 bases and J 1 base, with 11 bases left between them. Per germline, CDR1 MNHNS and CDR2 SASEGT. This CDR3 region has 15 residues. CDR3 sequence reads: CASSVSRESGNTIYF. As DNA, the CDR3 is TGTGCCAGCAGTGTCTCCAGGGAATCTGGAAACACCATATATTTT.

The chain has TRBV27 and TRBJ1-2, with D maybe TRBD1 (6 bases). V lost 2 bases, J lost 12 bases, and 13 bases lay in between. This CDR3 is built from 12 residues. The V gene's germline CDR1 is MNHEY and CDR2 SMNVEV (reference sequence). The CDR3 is CASSLLGGHHTF. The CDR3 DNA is TGTGCCAGCAGTTTACTCGGGGGGCATCACACCTTC.

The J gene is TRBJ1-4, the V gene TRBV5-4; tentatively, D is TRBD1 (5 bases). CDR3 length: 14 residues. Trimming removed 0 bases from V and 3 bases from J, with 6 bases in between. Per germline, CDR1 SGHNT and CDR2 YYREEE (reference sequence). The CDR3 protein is CASSLGGANEKLFF. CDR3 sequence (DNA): TGTGCCAGCAGCTTGGGAGGGGCTAATGAAAAACTGTTTTTT. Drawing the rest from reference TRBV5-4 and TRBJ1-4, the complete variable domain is ETGVTQSPTHLIKTRGQQVTLRCSSQSGHNTVSWYQQALGQGPQFIFQYYREEENGRGNFPPRFSGLQFPNYSSELNVNALELDDSALYLCASSLGGANEKLFFGSGTQLSVL.

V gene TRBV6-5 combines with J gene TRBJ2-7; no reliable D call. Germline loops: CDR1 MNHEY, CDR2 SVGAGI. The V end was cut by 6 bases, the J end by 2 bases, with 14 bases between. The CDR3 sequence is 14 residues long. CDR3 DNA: TGTGCCAGCAGCCTCAGGAGCCAAACCTACGAGCAGTACTTC. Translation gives CASSLRSQTYEQYF.

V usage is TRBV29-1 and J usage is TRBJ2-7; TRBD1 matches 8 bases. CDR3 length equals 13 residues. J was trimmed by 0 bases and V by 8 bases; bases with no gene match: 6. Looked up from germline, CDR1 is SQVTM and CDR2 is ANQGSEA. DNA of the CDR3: TGCAGCACCACCGGGACAGGCTCCTACGAGCAGTACTTC. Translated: CSTTGTGSYEQYF.

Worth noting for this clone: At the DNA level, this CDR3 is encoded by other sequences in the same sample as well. CDR3 DNA: TGTGCCTGGAGTGTAGGGACCGAAGCTTTCTTT. Translated: CAWSVGTEAFF. V and J are TRBV30 and TRBJ1-1; D is perhaps TRBD1 (5 bases). CDR1 is GTSNPN, CDR2 SVGIG, per germline (reference sequence). This CDR3 region has 11 residues. Deletions cut 0 bases from V and 8 bases from J, with 7 bases between.

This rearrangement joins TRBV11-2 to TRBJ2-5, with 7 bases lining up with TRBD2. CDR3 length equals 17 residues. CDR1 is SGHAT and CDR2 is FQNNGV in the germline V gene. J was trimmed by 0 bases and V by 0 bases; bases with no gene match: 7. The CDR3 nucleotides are TGTGCCAGCAGCTTAGATCTAGCGGCCCTATACCAAGAGACCCAGTACTTC. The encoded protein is CASSLDLAALYQETQYF.

The DNA for the CDR3 is TGTGCCAGCAGTCCGGGACTAGCAGATTACAATGAGCAGTTCTTC. Its protein is CASSPGLADYNEQFF. The chain is built from TRBV27 and TRBJ2-1; TRBD2 aligns across 9 bases. CDR1 and CDR2 (germline): MNHEY, SMNVEV (reference sequence). The CDR3 is 15 amino acids. Unmatched junction bases numbered 6, after V lost 5 bases and J lost 4 bases.

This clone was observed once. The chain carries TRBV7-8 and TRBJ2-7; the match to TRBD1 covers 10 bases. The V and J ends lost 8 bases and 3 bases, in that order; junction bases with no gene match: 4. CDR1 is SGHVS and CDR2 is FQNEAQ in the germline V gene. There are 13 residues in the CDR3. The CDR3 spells CASRDRGFYEQYF. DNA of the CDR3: TGTGCCAGCCGGGACAGGGGTTTCTACGAGCAGTACTTC.

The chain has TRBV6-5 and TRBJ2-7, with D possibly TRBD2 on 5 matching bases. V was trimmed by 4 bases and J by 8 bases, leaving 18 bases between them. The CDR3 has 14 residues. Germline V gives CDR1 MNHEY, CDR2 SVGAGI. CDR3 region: CASSLGARIGKQYF. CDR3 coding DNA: TGTGCCAGCAGTTTGGGAGCCAGAATCGGAAAGCAGTACTTC.

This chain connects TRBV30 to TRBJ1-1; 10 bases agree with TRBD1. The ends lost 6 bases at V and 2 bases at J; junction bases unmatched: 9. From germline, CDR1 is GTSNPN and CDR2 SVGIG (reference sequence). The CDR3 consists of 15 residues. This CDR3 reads CACRDRGSLNTEAFF. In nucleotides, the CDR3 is TGTGCCTGTAGGGACAGGGGATCTTTAAACACTGAAGCTTTCTTT.

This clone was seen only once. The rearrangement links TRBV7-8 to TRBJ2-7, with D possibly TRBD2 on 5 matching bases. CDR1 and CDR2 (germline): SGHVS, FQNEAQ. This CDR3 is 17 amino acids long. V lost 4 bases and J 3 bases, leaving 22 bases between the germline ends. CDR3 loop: CASSSFRASRGNYEQYF. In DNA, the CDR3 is TGTGCCAGCAGCTCCTTCCGGGCCTCTCGAGGGAACTACGAGCAGTACTTC.

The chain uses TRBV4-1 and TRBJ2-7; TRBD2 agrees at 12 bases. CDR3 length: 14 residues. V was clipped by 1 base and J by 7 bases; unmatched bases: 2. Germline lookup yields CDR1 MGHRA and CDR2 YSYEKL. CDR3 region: CASSQGGLAGEQYF. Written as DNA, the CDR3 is TGCGCCAGCAGCCAAGGAGGACTAGCGGGAGAGCAGTACTTC.

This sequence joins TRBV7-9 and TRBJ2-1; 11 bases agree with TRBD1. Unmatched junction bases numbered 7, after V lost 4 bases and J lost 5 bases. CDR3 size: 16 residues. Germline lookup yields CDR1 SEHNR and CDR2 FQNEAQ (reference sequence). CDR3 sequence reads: CASSSTDRGQHNEQFF. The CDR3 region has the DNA TGTGCCAGCAGCTCCACGGACAGGGGGCAACACAATGAGCAGTTCTTC.

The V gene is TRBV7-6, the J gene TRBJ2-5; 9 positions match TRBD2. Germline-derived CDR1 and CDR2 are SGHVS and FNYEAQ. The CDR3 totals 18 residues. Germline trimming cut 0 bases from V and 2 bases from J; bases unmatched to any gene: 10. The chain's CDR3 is CASSLAPTSGPGQETQYF. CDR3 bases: TGTGCCAGCAGCTTAGCTCCAACTAGCGGGCCCGGGCAAGAGACCCAGTACTTC.

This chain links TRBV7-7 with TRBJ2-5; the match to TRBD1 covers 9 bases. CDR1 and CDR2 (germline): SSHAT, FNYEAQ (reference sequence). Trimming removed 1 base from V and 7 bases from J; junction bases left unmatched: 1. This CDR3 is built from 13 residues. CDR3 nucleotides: TGTGCCAGCAGCTTAGGACAGGGGGGGACCCAGTACTTC. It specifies CASSLGQGGTQYF.

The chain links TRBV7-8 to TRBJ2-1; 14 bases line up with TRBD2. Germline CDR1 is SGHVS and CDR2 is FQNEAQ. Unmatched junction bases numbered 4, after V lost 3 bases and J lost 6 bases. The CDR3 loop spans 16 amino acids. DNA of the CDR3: TGTGCCAGCAGCTTCCGACTAGCGGGAGGGCCCAATGAGCAGTTCTTC. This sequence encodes CASSFRLAGGPNEQFF. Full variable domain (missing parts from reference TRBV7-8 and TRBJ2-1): GAGVSQSPRYKVAKRGQDVALRCDPISGHVSLFWYQQALGQGPEFLTYFQNEAQLDKSGLPSDRFFAERPEGSVSTLKIQRTQQEDSAVYLCASSFRLAGGPNEQFFGPGTRLTVL.

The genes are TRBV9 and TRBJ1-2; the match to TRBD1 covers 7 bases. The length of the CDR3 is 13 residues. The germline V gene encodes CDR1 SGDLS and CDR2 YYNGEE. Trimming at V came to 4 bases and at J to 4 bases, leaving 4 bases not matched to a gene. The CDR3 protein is CASSPTGAYGYTF. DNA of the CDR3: TGTGCCAGCAGCCCCACAGGGGCCTATGGCTACACCTTC.

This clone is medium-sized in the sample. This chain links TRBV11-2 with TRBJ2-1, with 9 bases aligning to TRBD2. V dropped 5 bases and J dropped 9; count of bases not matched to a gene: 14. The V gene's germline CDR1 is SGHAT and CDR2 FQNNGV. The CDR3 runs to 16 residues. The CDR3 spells CASSAPISGSDSEQFF. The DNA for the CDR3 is TGTGCCAGCAGCGCCCCGATTAGCGGGAGTGACAGTGAGCAGTTCTTC. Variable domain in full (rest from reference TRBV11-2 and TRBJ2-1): EAGVAQSPRYKIIEKRQSVAFWCNPISGHATLYWYQQILGQGPKLLIQFQNNGVVDDSQLPKDRFSAERLKGVDSTLKIQPAKLEDSAVYLCASSAPISGSDSEQFFGPGTRLTVL.

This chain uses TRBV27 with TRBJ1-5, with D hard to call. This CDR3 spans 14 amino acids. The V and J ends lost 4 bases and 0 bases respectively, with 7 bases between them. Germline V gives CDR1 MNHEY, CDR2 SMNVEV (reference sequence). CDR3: CASSSRYSNQPQHF. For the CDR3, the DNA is TGTGCCAGCAGTTCTCGATATAGCAATCAGCCCCAGCATTTT.

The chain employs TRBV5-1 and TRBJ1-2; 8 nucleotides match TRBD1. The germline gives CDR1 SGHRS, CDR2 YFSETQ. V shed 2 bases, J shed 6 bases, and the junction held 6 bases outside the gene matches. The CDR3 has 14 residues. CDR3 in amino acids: CASSFNDRGDGYTF. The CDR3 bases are TGCGCCAGCAGCTTTAACGACAGGGGTGATGGCTACACCTTC.

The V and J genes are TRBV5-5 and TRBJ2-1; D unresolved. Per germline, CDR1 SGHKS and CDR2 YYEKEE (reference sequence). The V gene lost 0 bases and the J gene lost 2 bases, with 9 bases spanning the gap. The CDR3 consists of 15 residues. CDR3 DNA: TGTGCCAGCAGCTTGGACTTACCGCCCTACAATGAGCAGTTCTTC. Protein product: CASSLDLPPYNEQFF.

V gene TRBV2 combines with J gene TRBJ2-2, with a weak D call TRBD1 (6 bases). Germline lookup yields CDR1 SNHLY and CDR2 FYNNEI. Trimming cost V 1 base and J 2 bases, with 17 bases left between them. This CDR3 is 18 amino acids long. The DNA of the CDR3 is TGTGCCAGCAGTGAAGACCCCCTAACAGGGTTCAACACCGGGGAGCTGTTTTTT. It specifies CASSEDPLTGFNTGELFF.

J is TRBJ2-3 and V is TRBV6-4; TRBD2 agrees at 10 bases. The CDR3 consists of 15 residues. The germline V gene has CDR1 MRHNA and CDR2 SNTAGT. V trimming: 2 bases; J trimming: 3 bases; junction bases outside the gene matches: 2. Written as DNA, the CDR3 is TGTGCCAGCAGTGACGGAGCGGGAGGGACAGATACGCAGTATTTT. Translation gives CASSDGAGGTDTQYF.

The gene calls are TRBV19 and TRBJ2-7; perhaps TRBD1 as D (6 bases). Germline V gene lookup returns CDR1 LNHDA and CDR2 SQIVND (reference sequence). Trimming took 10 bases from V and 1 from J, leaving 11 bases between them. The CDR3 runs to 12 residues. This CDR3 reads CATKGGSYEQYF. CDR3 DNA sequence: TGTGCCACTAAAGGGGGTTCCTACGAGCAGTACTTC.

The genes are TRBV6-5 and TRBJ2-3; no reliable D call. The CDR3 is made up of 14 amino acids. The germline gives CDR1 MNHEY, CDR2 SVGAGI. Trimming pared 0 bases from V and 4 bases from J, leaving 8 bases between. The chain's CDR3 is CASSYSIPSDTQYF. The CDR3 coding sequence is TGTGCCAGCAGTTACTCGATCCCCTCAGATACGCAGTATTTT.

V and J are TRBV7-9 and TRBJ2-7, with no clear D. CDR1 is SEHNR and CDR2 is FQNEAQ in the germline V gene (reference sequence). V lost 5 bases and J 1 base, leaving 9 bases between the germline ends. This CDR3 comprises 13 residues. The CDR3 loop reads CASSPGESYEQYF. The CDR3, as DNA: TGTGCCAGCAGCCCAGGCGAGTCCTACGAGCAGTACTTC.